This T cell receptor beta chain appears in the sequencing data of a study of cytomegalovirus exposure and HLA in healthy donors. At the level of the study: Among several hundred genotyped donors, 65% to 90% fell in the Caucasian-associated ancestry cluster.

A few counts support this clone. What it binds is unknown. PCR amplification relied on 60 Vbeta primers (plus 13 Jbeta primers). Assay used: immunoSEQ multiplex PCR; TCRdb lists only in-frame clones, some missing. The table records more than 100,000 clones, approximately 9% of them present only once. The CDR3 contains 14 residues. Trimming removed 5 bases at V and 2 bases at J, with 9 bases between. Germline assignment: CDR1 SGHTA and CDR2 FQGNSA. All the people who gave samples were healthy bone marrow donors. Study-level results: Cytomegalovirus status, reportedly, was diagnosed with high specificity and sensitivity by the classifier.

This clonotype originated in a woman in her thirties or forties in good health and CMV-seropositive. J is TRBJ2-2 and V is TRBV7-2; D is ambiguous. What was sequenced was PBMCs. CDR3 bases: TGTGCCAGCAGCCCCAGATTAAACACCGGGGAGCTGTTTTTT. Encoded protein: CASSPRLNTGELFF.